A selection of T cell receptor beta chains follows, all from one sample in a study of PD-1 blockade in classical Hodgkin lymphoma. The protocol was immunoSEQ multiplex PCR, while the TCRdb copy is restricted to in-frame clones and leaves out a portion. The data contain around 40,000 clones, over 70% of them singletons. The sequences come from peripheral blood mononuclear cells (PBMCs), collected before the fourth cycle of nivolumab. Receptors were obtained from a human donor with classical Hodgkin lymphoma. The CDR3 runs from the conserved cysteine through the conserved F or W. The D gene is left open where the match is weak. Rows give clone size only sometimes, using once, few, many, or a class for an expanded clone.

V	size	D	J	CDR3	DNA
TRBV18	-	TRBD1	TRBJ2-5	CASSPMDRGLLETQYF	TGTGCCAGCTCACCAATGGACAGGGGGCTTTTAGAGACCCAGTACTTC
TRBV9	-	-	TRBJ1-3	CASSGKTNTIYF	TGTGCCAGCAGCGGAAAGACAAACACCATATATTTT
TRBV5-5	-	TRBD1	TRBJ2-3	CASSPGQGRAVGTQYF	TGTGCCAGCAGCCCCGGACAGGGCCGAGCAGTCGGAACGCAGTATTTT
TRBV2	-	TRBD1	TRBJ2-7	CASRERQQGFEQYF	TGTGCCAGCAGAGAAAGGCAACAGGGGTTCGAGCAGTACTTC
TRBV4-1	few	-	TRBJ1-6	CASSQQDLFSYNSPLHF	TGCGCCAGCAGCCAACAGGATTTGTTCTCCTATAATTCACCCCTCCACTTT
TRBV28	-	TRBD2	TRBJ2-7	CASSYPSGGHEQYF	TGTGCCAGCAGTTACCCTAGCGGGGGGCACGAGCAGTACTTC
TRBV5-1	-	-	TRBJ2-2	CASSLGAANTGELFF	TGCGCCAGCAGCTTGGGTGCAGCGAACACCGGGGAGCTGTTTTTT
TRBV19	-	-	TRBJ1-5	CASSIREVQQPQHF	TGTGCCAGTAGTATCAGGGAGGTACAGCAGCCCCAGCATTTT
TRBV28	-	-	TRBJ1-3	CASSLAVSSGNTIYF	TGTGCCAGCAGTTTAGCCGTCAGCTCTGGAAACACCATATATTTT
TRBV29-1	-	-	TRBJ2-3	CSVAPGGTDTQYF	TGCAGCGTAGCCCCGGGGGGCACAGATACGCAGTATTTT
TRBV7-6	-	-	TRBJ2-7	CASSLNMGALSYEQYF	TGTGCCAGCAGCCTCAATATGGGGGCCCTCTCCTACGAGCAGTACTTC
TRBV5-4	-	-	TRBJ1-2	CASSLEGMGYTF	TGTGCCAGCAGCTTGGAAGGGATGGGCTACACCTTC
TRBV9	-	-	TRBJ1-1	CASSYSWLQGQAFF	TGTGCCAGCAGCTACTCCTGGTTACAGGGACAAGCTTTCTTT
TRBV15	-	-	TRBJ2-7	CATSSERDPFYEQYF	TGTGCCACCAGCAGCGAAAGGGACCCCTTCTACGAGCAGTACTTC
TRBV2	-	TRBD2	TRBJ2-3	CASSEAGTSLSTDTQYF	TGTGCCAGCAGTGAAGCCGGGACTAGCCTTAGCACAGATACGCAGTATTTT
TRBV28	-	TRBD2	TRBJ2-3	CASSFAAGGASDTQYF	TGTGCCAGCAGTTTTGCCGCGGGGGGGGCCTCAGATACGCAGTATTTT
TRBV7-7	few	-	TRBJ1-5	CASSLAINQPQHF	TGTGCTAGCAGCTTAGCCATCAATCAGCCCCAGCATTTT
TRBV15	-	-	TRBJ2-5	CATSRDLSGAETQYF	TGTGCCACCAGCAGAGATCTATCCGGGGCAGAGACCCAGTACTTC
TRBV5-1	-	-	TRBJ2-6	CASSSGQGSGANVLTF	TGCGCCAGCAGCTCCGGCCAGGGCTCTGGGGCCAACGTCCTGACTTTC